This T cell receptor beta chain derives from a study of T cell changes during pregnancy in multiple sclerosis. The table came from immunoSEQ multiplex PCR; TCRdb's copy has only in-frame clones and leaves some out. The table has tens of thousands of clones, around nine tenths seen once. Deletions cut 3 bases from V and 7 bases from J, with 11 bases between. In germline, CDR1 is SGHNT, CDR2 YYREEE (reference sequence). CDR3 size: 12 residues. This chain links TRBV5-4 with TRBJ2-7; D is perhaps TRBD2 (5 bases). This sequence was found in a female donor in good health, enrolled as a control in a pregnancy study. Sequencing used peripheral blood, obtained in the third trimester of pregnancy. In DNA, the CDR3 is TGTGCCAGCAGCTGGGAGACGGGAGAGCAGTACTTC. Translated, it gives CASSWETGEQYF.